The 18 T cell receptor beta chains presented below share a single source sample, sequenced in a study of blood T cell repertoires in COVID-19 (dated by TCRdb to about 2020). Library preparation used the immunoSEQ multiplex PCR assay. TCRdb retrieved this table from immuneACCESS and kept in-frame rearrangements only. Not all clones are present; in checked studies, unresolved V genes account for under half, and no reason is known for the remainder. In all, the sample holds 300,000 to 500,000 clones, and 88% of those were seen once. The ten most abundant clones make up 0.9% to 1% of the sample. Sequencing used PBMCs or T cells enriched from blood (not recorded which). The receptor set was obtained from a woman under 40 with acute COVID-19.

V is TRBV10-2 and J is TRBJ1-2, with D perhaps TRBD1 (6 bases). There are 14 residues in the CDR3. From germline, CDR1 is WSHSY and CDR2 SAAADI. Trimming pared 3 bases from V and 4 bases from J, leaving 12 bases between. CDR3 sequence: CASSEALQGYGYTF. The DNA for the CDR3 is TGCGCCAGCAGTGAAGCATTACAGGGCTATGGCTACACCTTC.

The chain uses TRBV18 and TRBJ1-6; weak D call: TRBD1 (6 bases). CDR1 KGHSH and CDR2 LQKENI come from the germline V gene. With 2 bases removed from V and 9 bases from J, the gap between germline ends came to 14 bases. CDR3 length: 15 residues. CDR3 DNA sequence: TGTGCCAGCTCACCAATAACAGGGATAGGTTCACCCCTCCACTTT. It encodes CASSPITGIGSPLHF.

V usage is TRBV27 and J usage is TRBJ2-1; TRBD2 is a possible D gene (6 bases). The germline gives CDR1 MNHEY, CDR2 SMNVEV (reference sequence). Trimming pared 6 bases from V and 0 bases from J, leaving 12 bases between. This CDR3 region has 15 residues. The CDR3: CASSPGGSSYNEQFF. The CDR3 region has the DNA TGTGCCAGCAGCCCTGGGGGGAGCTCCTACAATGAGCAGTTCTTC.

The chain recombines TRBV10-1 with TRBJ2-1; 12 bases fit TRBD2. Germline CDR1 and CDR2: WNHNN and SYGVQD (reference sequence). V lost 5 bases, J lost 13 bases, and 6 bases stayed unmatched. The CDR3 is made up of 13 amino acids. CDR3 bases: TGCGCCAGCAGTCCTCTAGCGGGGGGGCGCCAGTTCTTC. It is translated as CASSPLAGGRQFF.

This chain's CDR3 is CASSLNRDYGYTF. CDR3 coding DNA: TGTGCCAGCAGCTTAAACAGGGACTATGGCTACACCTTC. The V and J genes are TRBV7-3 and TRBJ1-2; D may be TRBD1 (6 bases). Trimming left V 1 base short and J 3 bases short, with 6 bases between. This CDR3 is 13 amino acids long. The V gene's germline CDR1 is SGHTA and CDR2 FQGTGA.

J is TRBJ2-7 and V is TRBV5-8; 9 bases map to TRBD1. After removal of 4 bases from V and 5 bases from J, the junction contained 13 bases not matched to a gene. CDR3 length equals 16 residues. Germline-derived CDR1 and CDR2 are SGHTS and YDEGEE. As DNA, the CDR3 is TGTGCCAGCAGCCAGCGGGCCGGGACAGGGAGGAACGAGCAGTACTTC. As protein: CASSQRAGTGRNEQYF.

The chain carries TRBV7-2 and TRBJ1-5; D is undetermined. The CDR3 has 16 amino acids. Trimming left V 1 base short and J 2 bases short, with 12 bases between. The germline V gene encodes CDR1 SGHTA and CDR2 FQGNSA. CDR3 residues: CASSLGRQVGNQPQHF. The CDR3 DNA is TGTGCCAGCAGCTTAGGTCGGCAGGTTGGCAATCAGCCCCAGCATTTT.

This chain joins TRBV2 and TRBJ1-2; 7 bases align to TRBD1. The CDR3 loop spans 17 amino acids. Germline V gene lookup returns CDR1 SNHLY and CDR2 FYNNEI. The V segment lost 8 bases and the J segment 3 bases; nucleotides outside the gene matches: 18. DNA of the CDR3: TGTGCCAGCGCCACATGGACAGGATTTTTTCAAGACTATGGCTACACCTTC. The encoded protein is CASATWTGFFQDYGYTF. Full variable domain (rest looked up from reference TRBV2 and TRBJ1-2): EPEVTQTPSHQVTQMGQEVILRCVPISNHLYFYWYRQILGQKVEFLVSFYNNEISEKSEIFDDQFSVERPDGSNFTLKIRSTKLEDSAMYFCASATWTGFFQDYGYTFGSGTRLTVV.

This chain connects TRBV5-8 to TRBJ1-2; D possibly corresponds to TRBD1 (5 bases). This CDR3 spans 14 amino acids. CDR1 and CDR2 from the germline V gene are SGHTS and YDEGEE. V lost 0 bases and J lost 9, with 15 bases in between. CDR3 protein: CASSLDRGVVSYTF. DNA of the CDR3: TGTGCCAGCAGCTTGGACCGGGGGGTCGTGAGCTACACCTTC. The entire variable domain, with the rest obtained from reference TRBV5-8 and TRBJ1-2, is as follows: EAGVTQSPTHLIKTRGQQATLRCSPISGHTSVYWYQQALGLGLQFLLWYDEGEERNRGNFPPRFSGRQFPNYSSELNVNALELEDSALYLCASSLDRGVVSYTFGSGTRLTVV.

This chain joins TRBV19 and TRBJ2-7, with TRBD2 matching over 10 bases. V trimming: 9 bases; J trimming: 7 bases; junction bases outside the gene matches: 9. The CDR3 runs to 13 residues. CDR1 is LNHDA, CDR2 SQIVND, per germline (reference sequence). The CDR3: CASRAGGPGEQYF. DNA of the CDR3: TGTGCCAGCCGAGCGGGGGGGCCGGGAGAGCAGTACTTC. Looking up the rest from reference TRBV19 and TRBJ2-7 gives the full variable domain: DGGITQSPKYLFRKEGQNVTLSCEQNLNHDAMYWYRQDPGQGLRLIYYSQIVNDFQKGDIAEGYSVSREKKESFPLTVTSAQKNPTAFYLCASRAGGPGEQYFGPGTRLTVT.

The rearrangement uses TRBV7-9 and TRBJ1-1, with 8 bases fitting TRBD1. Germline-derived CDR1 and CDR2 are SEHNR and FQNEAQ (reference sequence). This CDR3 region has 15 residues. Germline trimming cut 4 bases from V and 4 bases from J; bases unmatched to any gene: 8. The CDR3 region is CASSSRLDRATEAFF. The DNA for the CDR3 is TGTGCCAGCAGCTCACGACTGGACAGGGCCACTGAAGCTTTCTTT.

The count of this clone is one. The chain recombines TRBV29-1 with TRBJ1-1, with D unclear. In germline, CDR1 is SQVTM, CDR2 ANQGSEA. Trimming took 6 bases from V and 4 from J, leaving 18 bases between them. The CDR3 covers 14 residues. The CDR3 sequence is CSVLHATLATEAFF. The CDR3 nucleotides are TGCAGCGTCTTGCATGCCACCTTGGCCACTGAAGCTTTCTTT.

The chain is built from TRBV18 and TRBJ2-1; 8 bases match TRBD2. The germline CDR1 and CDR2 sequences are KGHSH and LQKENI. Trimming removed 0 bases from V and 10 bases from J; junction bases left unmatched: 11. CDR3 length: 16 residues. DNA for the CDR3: TGTGCCAGCTCACCACCAGGCAGGCGTCGCGGGGGGGAGCAGTTCTTC. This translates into CASSPPGRRRGGEQFF.

The CDR3 coding sequence is TGTGCCAGCAGTTCCTCCTTCAGCTCCTACGAGCAGTACTTC. Translated: CASSSSFSSYEQYF. The chain combines TRBV6-5 with TRBJ2-7; no definite D call. V was shortened by 4 bases and J by 0 bases, with 10 bases between the two germline ends. The CDR3 has 14 amino acids. Germline V lookup: CDR1 MNHEY, CDR2 SVGAGI.

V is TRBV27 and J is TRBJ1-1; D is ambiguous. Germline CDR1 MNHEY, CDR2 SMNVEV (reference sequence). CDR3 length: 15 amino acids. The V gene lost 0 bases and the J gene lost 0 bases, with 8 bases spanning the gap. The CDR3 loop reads CASSLSPGLNTEAFF. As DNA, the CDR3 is TGTGCCAGCAGTTTATCGCCGGGGTTGAACACTGAAGCTTTCTTT.

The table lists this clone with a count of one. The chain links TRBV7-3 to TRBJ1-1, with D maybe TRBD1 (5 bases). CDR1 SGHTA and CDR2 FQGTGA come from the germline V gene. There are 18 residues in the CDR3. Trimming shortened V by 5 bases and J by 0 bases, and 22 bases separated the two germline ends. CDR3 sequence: CASSLLGPEETLNTEAFF. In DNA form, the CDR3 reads TGTGCCAGCAGCCTCCTGGGGCCAGAGGAAACTTTGAACACTGAAGCTTTCTTT.

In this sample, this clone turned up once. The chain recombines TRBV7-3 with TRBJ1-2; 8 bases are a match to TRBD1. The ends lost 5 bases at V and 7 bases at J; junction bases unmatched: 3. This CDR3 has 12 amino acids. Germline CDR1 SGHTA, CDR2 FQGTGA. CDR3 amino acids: CASSVTGVGYTF. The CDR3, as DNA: TGTGCCAGCAGCGTGACAGGGGTTGGCTACACCTTC.

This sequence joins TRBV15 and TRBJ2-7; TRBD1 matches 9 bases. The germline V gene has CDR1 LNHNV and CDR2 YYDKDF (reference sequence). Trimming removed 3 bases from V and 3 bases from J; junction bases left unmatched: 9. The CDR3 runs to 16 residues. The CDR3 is CATSSLRTGDRYEQYF. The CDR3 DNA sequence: TGTGCCACCAGCAGTCTCAGGACAGGGGACCGCTACGAGCAGTACTTC.